This passage covers 22 T cell receptor beta chains from one sample sequenced in a study of shared clonotypes between healthy human individuals. Data came from immunoSEQ multiplex PCR; TCRdb stores just in-frame clones and leaves some out. In the table there are about 2.4 million clones, approximately 94% of which are singletons. Material: naive CD4+ T cells from PBMCs. Subset of the sample: CD45RA+ positively selected. The source of these receptors is a man younger than 35 in good health. Some clones in this sample may be carry-over from other donors' samples.

This chain links TRBV21-1 with TRBJ1-3. TRBV21-1 is shown as a pseudogene. The CDR3 spans 15 residues. CDR3 in DNA: TGTGCCAGCAGCAAAAACGGGAACCTTTTAAACACCATATATTTT. Its protein is CASSKNGNLLNTIYF.

The V call is TRBV7-9, the J call TRBJ2-7; a possible D gene is TRBD2 (7 bases). The CDR3 length is 14 residues. CDR1 is SEHNR and CDR2 is FQNEAQ in the germline V gene (reference sequence). Trimming pared 7 bases from V and 2 bases from J, leaving 15 bases between. This CDR3 reads CASNKRDNAYEQYF. CDR3 coding DNA: TGTGCCAGCAACAAGCGGGACAACGCCTACGAGCAGTACTTC.

V is TRBV5-1 and J is TRBJ2-7; TRBD2 matches 14 bases. V lost 4 bases and J lost 2; bases outside the gene matches: 5. CDR3 length: 16 residues. Germline CDR1 SGHRS, CDR2 YFSETQ. The CDR3 loop reads CASSEGLAGVAYEQYF. The CDR3, as DNA: TGCGCCAGCAGCGAGGGACTAGCGGGAGTAGCCTACGAGCAGTACTTC.

A note on this clone: The limits of the CDR3 on the DNA are not certain, so only TCRdb's listed CDR3 is given. V and J are TRBV5-1 and TRBJ2-5; the D call of TRBD2 is as the table states it, not checked on the DNA. The CDR3 is 15 amino acids long, termini counted. CDR1 SGHRS and CDR2 YFSETQ come from the germline V gene. The CDR3 region is CASSFGPGGRETQYF.

This clone was seen just once. The chain has TRBV9 and TRBJ2-3; D call uncertain. Germline CDR1 SGDLS, CDR2 YYNGEE. Between the trimmed V and J ends, which lost 0 bases and 2 bases, there was a span of 4 bases. The CDR3 length is 13 residues. Here the CDR3 reads CASSVVPTDTQYF. CDR3 in DNA: TGTGCCAGCAGCGTAGTTCCCACAGATACGCAGTATTTT.

The V call is TRBV19, the J call TRBJ2-3; 7 nucleotides agree with TRBD2. This CDR3 is 15 amino acids long. Germline CDR1 and CDR2: LNHDA and SQIVND (reference sequence). V shed 5 bases, J shed 0 bases, and the junction held 5 bases outside the gene matches. DNA of the CDR3: TGTGCCAGTAGTGGGGCGGGACTAAGCACAGATACGCAGTATTTT. Its translation: CASSGAGLSTDTQYF.

The V and J genes are TRBV4-1 and TRBJ1-2; D possibly corresponds to TRBD1 (5 bases). Per the germline V gene, CDR1 is MGHRA and CDR2 is YSYEKL. V dropped 1 base and J dropped 7 bases, with 22 bases sitting between them. The CDR3 covers 17 residues. This CDR3 reads CASSQGPGTVAYGGYTF. The DNA of the CDR3 is TGCGCCAGCAGCCAAGGGCCCGGGACGGTAGCCTATGGTGGCTACACCTTC.

The V and J genes are TRBV4-1 and TRBJ2-7; 12 nucleotides match TRBD2. Germline V lookup: CDR1 MGHRA, CDR2 YSYEKL. Germline trimming cut 4 bases from V and 2 bases from J; bases unmatched to any gene: 9. This CDR3 is built from 17 residues. CDR3 protein: CASSRTLAGGDPYEQYF. CDR3 nucleotide sequence: TGCGCCAGCAGCCGGACCCTAGCGGGAGGGGACCCCTACGAGCAGTACTTC.

The chain joins TRBV2 to TRBJ2-5; D possibly uses TRBD1 or TRBD2 (5 bases each). The germline V gene encodes CDR1 SNHLY and CDR2 FYNNEI. The CDR3 is 14 residues long. Trimming cost V 6 bases and J 5 bases, with 16 bases left between them. This chain's CDR3 is CASSRGANRETQYF. As DNA, the CDR3 is TGTGCCAGCAGCCGGGGCGCGAACCGGGAGACCCAGTACTTC.

On this clone: A read error may produce the germline difference seen at one junction end. The chain recombines TRBV11-2 with TRBJ2-1, with TRBD2 matching 14 bases. This CDR3 is 14 amino acids long. Germline V gene data show CDR1 as SGHAT and CDR2 as FQNNGV. The CDR3, as DNA: TGTGCCAGCAGCTTAGATTCGGGACTAGCGGGGGAGGTCTTC. Translation gives CASSLDSGLAGEVF.

The chain is built from TRBV5-8 and TRBJ2-2; TRBD1 is a possible D gene (6 bases). From germline, CDR1 is SGHTS and CDR2 YDEGEE. V lost 2 bases to trimming and J lost 6 bases, with 8 bases between them. The CDR3 covers 13 residues. The CDR3 region is CASSFGQSGELFF. The CDR3 DNA follows: TGTGCCAGCAGCTTTGGACAGTCCGGGGAGCTGTTTTTT.

This chain connects TRBV30 to TRBJ1-6; 7 bases fit TRBD1. Germline CDR1 reads GTSNPN; CDR2 reads SVGIG (reference sequence). J was trimmed by 7 bases and V by 1 base; bases with no gene match: 10. The CDR3 loop spans 16 amino acids. The CDR3 DNA sequence: TGTGCCTGGAGTGGCTCAGGGGACAGCTTGAATTCACCCCTCCACTTT. This sequence encodes CAWSGSGDSLNSPLHF.

The rearrangement joins TRBV11-2 to TRBJ2-7, with TRBD2 matching over 7 bases. The J segment lost 5 bases and the V segment lost 1 base, leaving 2 bases of the junction unmatched. Germline V lookup: CDR1 SGHAT, CDR2 FQNNGV. CDR3 length equals 13 residues. The CDR3 DNA is TGTGCCAGCAGCTTAGCGGGAGGTCACGAGCAGTACTTC. Protein product: CASSLAGGHEQYF.

The chain is built from TRBV5-1 and TRBJ2-7; 9 bases align to TRBD2. Germline V gives CDR1 SGHRS, CDR2 YFSETQ. The CDR3 sequence is 14 residues long. Trimming took 3 bases from V and 5 from J; bases not matched to a gene: 6. CDR3 protein: CASSYSGRPHEQYF. CDR3 in DNA: TGCGCCAGCAGCTATAGCGGGAGACCCCACGAGCAGTACTTC.

This clone was seen a handful of times. This chain joins TRBV2 and TRBJ1-2; TRBD1 might be the D (5 bases). Germline V lookup: CDR1 SNHLY, CDR2 FYNNEI. The CDR3 has 13 amino acids. The V end lost 7 bases, the J end lost 8 bases, and 17 bases lay between the germline ends. This chain's CDR3 is CASKYTGDSGYTF. In DNA, the CDR3 is TGTGCCAGCAAATATACGGGGGATTCGGGCTACACCTTC.

The chain carries TRBV27 and TRBJ1-5; D possibly corresponds to TRBD1 (5 bases). Germline CDR1 reads MNHEY; CDR2 reads SMNVEV (reference sequence). The V end lost 3 bases, the J end lost 6 bases, and 15 bases lay between the germline ends. The CDR3 has 15 amino acids. The CDR3 sequence: CASSFIQGVGQPQHF. The CDR3 nucleotides are TGTGCCAGCAGTTTCATCCAGGGAGTTGGTCAGCCCCAGCATTTT.

The chain links TRBV2 to TRBJ2-1; the match to TRBD1 covers 7 bases. The CDR3 consists of 14 residues. In germline, CDR1 is SNHLY, CDR2 FYNNEI. V shed 7 bases, J shed 9 bases, and the junction held 12 bases outside the gene matches. CDR3 bases: TGTGCCAGCAAAAAGACAGGGATCTCCTTTGAGCAGTTCTTC. This gives the protein CASKKTGISFEQFF.

Notes on this clone: Other DNA sequences from this sample encode an identical CDR3 as well. This chain uses TRBV5-1 with TRBJ2-3; TRBD1 agrees at 9 bases. The CDR3 is 15 residues long. After removal of 5 bases from V and 0 bases from J, the junction contained 4 bases not matched to a gene. Germline-derived CDR1 and CDR2 are SGHRS and YFSETQ. The CDR3 DNA follows: TGCGCCAGCAGTTCAGGGACAGGGAGCACAGATACGCAGTATTTT. This sequence encodes CASSSGTGSTDTQYF.

The V and J genes are TRBV7-9 and TRBJ2-7; D possibly corresponds to TRBD2 (5 bases). The CDR3 extends over 12 amino acids. Germline V lookup: CDR1 SEHNR, CDR2 FQNEAQ (reference sequence). Trimming pared 5 bases from V and 6 bases from J, leaving 11 bases between. The CDR3 here is CASSPIRGEQYF. CDR3 bases: TGTGCCAGCAGCCCCATTCGGGGCGAGCAGTACTTC.

The V and J genes are TRBV29-1 and TRBJ1-1; TRBD1 is a possible D gene (6 bases). CDR1 and CDR2 from the germline V gene are SQVTM and ANQGSEA. V lost 7 bases to trimming and J lost 3 bases, with 21 bases between them. CDR3 size: 15 residues. CDR3 loop: CSAKRRRTDDTEAFF. In nucleotides, the CDR3 is TGCAGCGCCAAAAGACGAAGGACAGATGACACTGAAGCTTTCTTT. Supplemented by reference TRBV29-1 and TRBJ1-1, the full variable domain reads SAVISQKPSRDICQRGTSLTIQCQVDSQVTMMFWYRQQPGQSLTLIATANQGSEATYESGFVIDKFPISRPNLTFSTLTVSNMSPEDSSIYLCSAKRRRTDDTEAFFGQGTRLTVV.

For the CDR3, the DNA is TGTGCCAGCAGCCCCTCGTCGCCAGGGTTACGGGGCACCGGGGAGCTGTTTTTT. This translates into CASSPSSPGLRGTGELFF. The V and J genes are TRBV9 and TRBJ2-2; D is possibly TRBD1 or TRBD2 (5 bases each). This CDR3 has 18 amino acids. Germline-derived CDR1 and CDR2 are SGDLS and YYNGEE. V was pared by 4 bases and J by 4 bases, with 23 bases between.

This rearrangement joins TRBV28 to TRBJ1-4; 11 nucleotides align to TRBD1. This CDR3 spans 16 amino acids. CDR1 is MDHEN, CDR2 SYDVKM, per germline. The ends lost 3 bases at V and 10 bases at J; junction bases unmatched: 10. The CDR3 protein is CASSFPLGTGGRKLFF. The CDR3 DNA is TGTGCCAGCAGTTTCCCCCTGGGGACAGGGGGGAGAAAACTGTTTTTT.